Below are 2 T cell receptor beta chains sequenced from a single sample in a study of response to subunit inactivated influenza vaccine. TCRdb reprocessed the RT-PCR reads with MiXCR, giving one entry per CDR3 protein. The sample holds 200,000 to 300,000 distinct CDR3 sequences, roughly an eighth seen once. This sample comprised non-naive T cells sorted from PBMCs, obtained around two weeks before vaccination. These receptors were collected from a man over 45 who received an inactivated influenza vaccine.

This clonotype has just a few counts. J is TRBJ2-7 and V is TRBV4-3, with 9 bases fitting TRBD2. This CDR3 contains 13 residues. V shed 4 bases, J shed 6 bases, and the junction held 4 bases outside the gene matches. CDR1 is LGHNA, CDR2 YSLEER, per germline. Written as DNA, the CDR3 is TGCGCCAGCAGCCGGGGACTAGCTTCCGAGCAGTACTTC. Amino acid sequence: CASSRGLASEQYF.

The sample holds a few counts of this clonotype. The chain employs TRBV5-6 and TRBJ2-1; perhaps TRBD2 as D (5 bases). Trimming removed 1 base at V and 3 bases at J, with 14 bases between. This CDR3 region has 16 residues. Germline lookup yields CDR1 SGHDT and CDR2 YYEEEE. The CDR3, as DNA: TGTGCCAGCAGCTTGTTTTTGGGAGAGATCTACAATGAGCAGTTCTTC. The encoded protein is CASSLFLGEIYNEQFF.